This is a list of T cell receptor beta chains from one sample in a study of T cells after yellow fever vaccination. One entry per CDR3 protein results from TCRdb running MiXCR on the 5' RACE reads. The sample consists of under 500,000 distinct CDR3 sequences, about 17% of them appearing once. The specimen was PBMCs, collected before the yellow fever booster vaccination. The origin of the receptors is a man aged 18 to 30 who received the YFV17D yellow fever vaccine. Both conserved end residues are part of each CDR3. The D gene is left open where the match is weak. Clone size, where shown, is once, few, many, or a class for clones that have expanded.

d_gene	abundance	v_gene	j_gene	CDR3nt	CDR3aa
TRBD1	-	TRBV4-3	TRBJ2-5	TGCGCCAGCAGCCAAGATTCGGGGACAGGGAGAGAGACCCAGTACTTC	CASSQDSGTGRETQYF
-	many	TRBV7-9	TRBJ1-1	TGTGCCAGCAGCTTAAACAGGGTAGAAGCTTTCTTT	CASSLNRVEAFF
-	-	TRBV6-5	TRBJ1-1	TGTGCCAGCAGTCCGGGACCGGCATTCGCTGAAGCTTTCTTT	CASSPGPAFAEAFF
-	-	TRBV3-1	TRBJ1-4	TGTGCCAGCAGCCCCCTACACGTCGGTGAAAAACTGTTTTTT	CASSPLHVGEKLFF
-	-	TRBV7-2	TRBJ2-4	TGTGCCAGCAGCCCGGTAGCCAAAAACATTCAGTACTTC	CASSPVAKNIQYF
-	few	TRBV7-2	TRBJ2-3	TGTGCCAGCAGCTTAGTAAGGGAGGATACGCAGTATTTT	CASSLVREDTQYF
-	few	TRBV5-5	TRBJ2-1	TGTGCCAGCAGCTTGGTTGGGGAGAGGGGCAATGAGCAGTTCTTC	CASSLVGERGNEQFF
-	few	TRBV4-3	TRBJ1-2	TGCGCCAGCAGCCCCCTCAGGGGAACGGGAGCTGAAAACTATGGCTACACCTTC	CASSPLRGTGAENYGYTF
-	-	TRBV4-3	TRBJ2-3	TGCGCCAGCAGCCAAGAAAGGGTCCGGATGCGCACAGATACGCAGTATTTT	CASSQERVRMRTDTQYF
-	few	TRBV15	TRBJ1-4	TGTGCCACCAGCAGAGATACTGGTGATCATGCTGAAAAACTGTTTTTT	CATSRDTGDHAEKLFF
TRBD1	-	TRBV27	TRBJ2-2	TGTGCCAGCTGCAGGGGGAACTCCGGGGAGCTGTTTTTT	CASCRGNSGELFF
TRBD2	few	TRBV7-2	TRBJ2-1	TGTGCCACCATCCGGGGGGGGTTATTTCGCCATGAGCAGTTCTTC	CATIRGGLFRHEQFF
-	many	TRBV5-5	TRBJ1-5	TGTGCCAGCAGCTTGGGGGACCGGAATCAGCCCCAGCATTTT	CASSLGDRNQPQHF
-	once	TRBV11-1	TRBJ2-1	TGTGCCAGCAGCTTTAATCGGCAGGGTTACAATGAGCAGTTCTTC	CASSFNRQGYNEQFF
-	-	TRBV5-6	TRBJ2-3	TGTGCCAGCAGCCGGAGTTCGACGGGCACAGATACGCAGTATTTT	CASSRSSTGTDTQYF
TRBD2	-	TRBV7-7	TRBJ2-7	TGTGCCAGCAGTAGCGGGGCCTCCTACGAGCAGTACTTC	CASSSGASYEQYF
-	few	TRBV7-9	TRBJ1-1	TGTGCCAGCAGCTCCACAGGGCCCACTGAAGCTTTCTTT	CASSSTGPTEAFF
TRBD2	-	TRBV7-2	TRBJ2-1	TGTGCCAGCAGCTTACGACTAGCGGCCTACAATGAGCAGTTCTTC	CASSLRLAAYNEQFF
-	-	TRBV20-1	TRBJ1-4	TGCAGTGCTAGAGACGCTTTCCGGGGTGAAAAACTGTTTTTT	CSARDAFRGEKLFF
-	-	TRBV27	TRBJ2-4	TGTGCCAGCAGTTCGAGGACTTCGGGGAACATTCAGTACTTC	CASSSRTSGNIQYF
TRBD2	-	TRBV4-2	TRBJ2-3	TGTGCCAGCAGACGTGGACTAGCGGGGGGGCCGGGCACAGATACGCAGTATTTT	CASRRGLAGGPGTDTQYF
TRBD2	-	TRBV4-3	TRBJ2-1	TGCGCCAGCAGCCATGGACTAGTCTATGAGCAGTTCTTC	CASSHGLVYEQFF
TRBD2	few	TRBV6-2/TRBV6-3	TRBJ2-2	TGTGCCAGCAGTTATCTCGGGGGGGCCGGGGAGCTGTTTTTT	CASSYLGGAGELFF
TRBD1	once	TRBV5-6	TRBJ1-5	TGTGCCAGCAGCCTGGCAGGGGGCGCGATTCAGCCCCAGCATTTT	CASSLAGGAIQPQHF
-	-	TRBV20-1	TRBJ1-5	TGCAGCGCGGTTTGGGCAGTGTGGAGCAATCAGCCCCAGCATTTT	CSAVWAVWSNQPQHF
TRBD1	-	TRBV6-4	TRBJ2-1	TGTGCCAGCAGTCTACAGGGGGGTCAGTTCTTC	CASSLQGGQFF
-	few	TRBV5-5	TRBJ2-2	TGTGCCAGCAGCGCGGACCGGGGGCGGCTGTTTTTT	CASSADRGRLFF
-	-	TRBV2	TRBJ2-7	TGTGCCAGCAGGCCCGGCAGGTCGACCTACGAGCAGTACTTC	CASRPGRSTYEQYF
TRBD2	-	TRBV4-3	TRBJ2-1	TGCGCCAGCAGCCAAGGCCTAGCGGGGGATTTGGCCTCCTACAATGAGCAGTTCTTC	CASSQGLAGDLASYNEQFF
-	-	TRBV12-3/TRBV12-4	TRBJ2-2	TGTGCCAGCAGTTTACAGGGTCCACTGAACACCGGGGAGCTGTTTTTT	CASSLQGPLNTGELFF
TRBD1	-	TRBV9	TRBJ1-5	TGTGCCAGCAGCGTCGCAGGGGGCGGGCAGCCCCAGCATTTT	CASSVAGGGQPQHF
-	-	TRBV7-3	TRBJ2-3	TGTGCCAGCAGCTTCCAGGTCACAGATACGCAGTATTTT	CASSFQVTDTQYF
TRBD2	few	TRBV7-9	TRBJ2-1	TGTGCCAGCAGCGCCGGGACTAGCGGGGGGGCGTCCTACAATGAGCAGTTCTTC	CASSAGTSGGASYNEQFF
TRBD2	-	TRBV5-1	TRBJ2-5	TGCGCCAGCAGCTATCACGCCCTAGCGGGGGTCCTCGGGAGCCAAGAGACCCAGTACTTC	CASSYHALAGVLGSQETQYF
TRBD1	few	TRBV5-1	TRBJ2-1	TGCGCCAGCAGCTTGGAGGGACAGGGGACTGAGCAGTTCTTC	CASSLEGQGTEQFF
-	-	TRBV7-2	TRBJ1-6	TGTGCCAGCAGTAAAACCCAGGGTTATTCACCCCTCCACTTT	CASSKTQGYSPLHF
TRBD2	-	TRBV20-1	TRBJ2-1	TGCAGTGCTAGACTAGCGGGGGCCTACAATGAGCAGTTCTTC	CSARLAGAYNEQFF
TRBD2	many	TRBV12-3/TRBV12-4	TRBJ2-1	TGTGCCAGCAGCTTGCGGGGGAGCTCCTACAATGAGCAGTTCTTC	CASSLRGSSYNEQFF
-	-	TRBV27	TRBJ2-5	TGTGCCAGCAGTTTTGACAGGTTGGAGACCCAGTACTTC	CASSFDRLETQYF
TRBD1	-	TRBV4-3	TRBJ1-4	TGCGCCAGCAGCCAAGATTATGGGACAGGGGATGAAAAACTGTTTTTT	CASSQDYGTGDEKLFF
TRBD2	-	TRBV6-2/TRBV6-3	TRBJ2-1	TGTGCCAGCCGTGCCGGGGGGGCTGGGGAGCAGTTCTTC	CASRAGGAGEQFF
TRBD1	-	TRBV5-1	TRBJ2-7	TGCGCCAGCAGCCGGGGGGACAGGGGTGTGTCCTACGAGCAGTACTTC	CASSRGDRGVSYEQYF
-	few	TRBV7-9	TRBJ2-7	TGTGCCAGCAGCTTAGCGGAAAACTCCTACGAGCAGTACTTC	CASSLAENSYEQYF
-	many	TRBV5-1	TRBJ1-1	TGCGCCAGCAGCTTCAGGAAGAACACTGAAGCTTTCTTT	CASSFRKNTEAFF
-	-	TRBV20-1	TRBJ2-1	TGCAGAGCAGGTTACAATGAGCAGTTCTTC	CRAGYNEQFF
-	-	TRBV7-9	TRBJ2-1	TGTGCCAGCAGCTTACTACTTCGGAATGAGCAGTTCTTC	CASSLLLRNEQFF
TRBD1	-	TRBV24-1	TRBJ2-2	TGTGCCACCAGTGATCCTGCGGGGACAGGGACGAACACCGGGGAGCTGTTTTTT	CATSDPAGTGTNTGELFF
TRBD2	-	TRBV20-1	TRBJ2-3	TGCAGTGCCCTAGCGGCCGTACGGAACGTTGATACGCAGTATTTT	CSALAAVRNVDTQYF
TRBD2	-	TRBV5-1	TRBJ2-1	TGCGCCAGCAGCTTGGAGGCTAGCGGGGGGGCGAATGAGCAGTTCTTC	CASSLEASGGANEQFF
TRBD2	few	TRBV4-1	TRBJ2-1	TGCGCCAGCAGCCAAGATCCGGGGACTAGCCCCCATGAGCAGTTCTTC	CASSQDPGTSPHEQFF
-	-	TRBV3-1	TRBJ1-1	TGTGCCAGCAGCCAAGAATCGGACGGATACACTGAAGCTTTCTTT	CASSQESDGYTEAFF
TRBD1	-	TRBV20-1	TRBJ2-2	TGCAGTGCCCAGGACAGGGTCCAGAACACCGGGGAGCTGTTTTTT	CSAQDRVQNTGELFF
TRBD1	many	TRBV5-1	TRBJ1-1	TGCGCCAGCAGCTCGGGACAGGGGGGAACTGAAGCTTTCTTT	CASSSGQGGTEAFF
-	-	TRBV7-9	TRBJ1-6	TGTGCCAGCAGCTTTGGGGCAGATAATTCACCCCTCCACTTT	CASSFGADNSPLHF
-	few	TRBV12-3/TRBV12-4	TRBJ2-2	TGTGCCAGCAGTTCCCTGACCTCCCCCGGGGAGCTGTTTTTT	CASSSLTSPGELFF
-	few	TRBV4-1	TRBJ2-2	TGCGCCAGCAGCCCTAGAGAGGGGGGAAGCACCGGGGAGCTGTTTTTT	CASSPREGGSTGELFF
TRBD2	-	TRBV11-2	TRBJ2-7	TGTGCCAGCAGAACTAGCGGGGGGGCCGGTTCCGCCGAGCAGTACTTC	CASRTSGGAGSAEQYF
-	-	TRBV7-2	TRBJ2-5	TGTGCCAGCAGCCCCTCGCGGGCAGCGGAGACCCAGTACTTC	CASSPSRAAETQYF
TRBD2	few	TRBV20-1	TRBJ2-1	TGCAGTGCTGAACCGGGACTAGACAGGAATGAGCAGTTCTTC	CSAEPGLDRNEQFF
-	few	TRBV3-1	TRBJ1-1	TGTGCCAGCAGCCCGCTAAGGGTGAACACTGAAGCTTTCTTT	CASSPLRVNTEAFF